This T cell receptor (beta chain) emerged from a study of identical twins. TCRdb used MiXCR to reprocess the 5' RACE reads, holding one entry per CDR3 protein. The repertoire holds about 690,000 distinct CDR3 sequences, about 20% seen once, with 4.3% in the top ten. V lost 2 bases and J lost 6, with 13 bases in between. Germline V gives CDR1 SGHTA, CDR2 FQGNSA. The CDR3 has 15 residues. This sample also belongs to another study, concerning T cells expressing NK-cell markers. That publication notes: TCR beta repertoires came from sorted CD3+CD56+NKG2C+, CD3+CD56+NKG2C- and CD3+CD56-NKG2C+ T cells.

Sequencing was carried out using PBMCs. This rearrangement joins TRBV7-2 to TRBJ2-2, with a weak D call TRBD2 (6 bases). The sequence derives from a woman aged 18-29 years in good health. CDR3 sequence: CASSLTGVVPGELFF. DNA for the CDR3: TGTGCCAGCAGCTTAACGGGAGTTGTGCCCGGGGAGCTGTTTTTT.